Following are 19 T cell receptor beta chains from one sample sequenced in a study of blood T cell repertoires in COVID-19. Using immunoSEQ multiplex PCR, the repertoire was profiled, and TCRdb retains in-frame clones only, with some absent. The sample contains about 170,000 clones, approximately 82% of which appear only once. Sequencing was carried out using peripheral blood. These receptor sequences come from a woman aged 80 or older with active or convalescent COVID-19.

This clone was counted only a few times. The chain combines TRBV5-1 with TRBJ1-5, with D possibly TRBD1 on 5 matching bases. Trimming cost V 1 base and J 3 bases, with 17 bases left between them. CDR3 size: 17 residues. From germline, CDR1 is SGHRS and CDR2 YFSETQ. The CDR3 region is CASSLSGATENNQPQHF. CDR3 nucleotide sequence: TGCGCCAGCAGCTTGTCTGGCGCGACAGAGAACAATCAGCCCCAGCATTTT.

The chain has TRBV9 and TRBJ1-5; 10 bases map to TRBD1. In germline, CDR1 is SGDLS, CDR2 YYNGEE. J gave up 0 bases and V 3 bases, and 0 bases lay outside the gene matches. The CDR3 runs to 15 residues. The CDR3 here is CASSGTGGSNQPQHF. In DNA, the CDR3 is TGTGCCAGCAGCGGGACAGGGGGTAGCAATCAGCCCCAGCATTTT.

The chain couples TRBV30 to TRBJ1-6; 11 nucleotides align to TRBD1. The CDR3 covers 16 residues. Germline V CDR1 and CDR2: GTSNPN, SVGIG (reference sequence). The J segment lost 11 bases and the V segment lost 2 bases, leaving 11 bases of the junction unmatched. DNA of the CDR3: TGTGCCTGGAGTTTAACCGGGACAGGGGGTAAAGCACCCCTCCACTTT. Translating gives CAWSLTGTGGKAPLHF. Supplemented by reference TRBV30 and TRBJ1-6, the full variable domain reads SQTIHQWPATLVQPVGSPLSLECTVEGTSNPNLYWYRQAAGRGLQLLFYSVGIGQISSEVPQNLSASRPQDRQFILSSKKLLLSDSGFYLCAWSLTGTGGKAPLHFGNGTRLTVT.

V and J are TRBV28 and TRBJ1-2; no clear D gene. Looked up from germline, CDR1 is MDHEN and CDR2 is SYDVKM. This CDR3 has 14 residues. Trimming shortened V by 4 bases and J by 5 bases, and 14 bases separated the two germline ends. The CDR3 loop is CASSYTAFFYGYTF. In DNA, the CDR3 is TGTGCCAGCAGTTACACAGCTTTTTTTTATGGCTACACCTTC.

The J gene is TRBJ1-1, the V gene TRBV2; D gene ambiguous. V lost 3 bases and J 0 bases, leaving 8 bases between the germline ends. The CDR3 has 14 amino acids. Germline V lookup: CDR1 SNHLY, CDR2 FYNNEI. CDR3: CASSDRLMNTEAFF. CDR3 in DNA: TGTGCCAGCAGTGACCGGTTAATGAACACTGAAGCTTTCTTT.

This clone appeared a few times. This rearrangement joins TRBV21-1 to TRBJ1-2; the listed D gene, TRBD1, was not tested against the DNA. TRBV21-1 is marked as a pseudogene. This CDR3 is 16 amino acids long. In DNA, the CDR3 is TGTGCCAGCAGCAAAGAAAGGACAGGGGGCGGCTATGGCTACACCTTC. Amino acid sequence: CASSKERTGGGYGYTF.

The V and J genes are TRBV5-6 and TRBJ1-2; 8 nucleotides line up with TRBD1. This CDR3 comprises 14 residues. CDR1 is SGHDT and CDR2 is YYEEEE in the germline V gene. V shed 3 bases, J shed 7 bases, and the junction held 8 bases outside the gene matches. In DNA, the CDR3 is TGTGCCAGCAGCTCCGGACAGGGAATTACTGGCTACACCTTC. Translating it yields CASSSGQGITGYTF.

The rearrangement links TRBV5-1 to TRBJ2-7; a weak D match, TRBD1 (7 bases). Between the trimmed V and J ends, which lost 4 bases and 2 bases, there was a span of 13 bases. The CDR3 has 14 residues. CDR1 and CDR2 from the germline V gene are SGHRS and YFSETQ. DNA of the CDR3: TGCGCCAGCAGCCCCCAGGGGGGCCCCTACGAGCAGTACTTC. Protein sequence: CASSPQGGPYEQYF. Full variable domain (outside the CDR3, taken from reference TRBV5-1 and TRBJ2-7): KAGVTQTPRYLIKTRGQQVTLSCSPISGHRSVSWYQQTPGQGLQFLFEYFSETQRNKGNFPGRFSGRQFSNSRSEMNVSTLELGDSALYLCASSPQGGPYEQYFGPGTRLTVT.

J is TRBJ1-5 and V is TRBV2; TRBD1 aligns across 7 bases. This CDR3 contains 14 residues. Trimming cost V 7 bases and J 6 bases; bases outside gene matches: 9. The germline CDR1 and CDR2 sequences are SNHLY and FYNNEI. As DNA, the CDR3 is TGTGCCAGCACATCGAACAGGGGAAGTCAGCCCCAGCATTTT. Translation: CASTSNRGSQPQHF.

This clone was counted once. The rearrangement joins TRBV2 to TRBJ1-1, with D hard to call. The CDR3 has 13 residues. Germline V gene lookup returns CDR1 SNHLY and CDR2 FYNNEI. Trimming shortened V by 9 bases and J by 2 bases, and 13 bases separated the two germline ends. CDR3 sequence: CASMRRENTEAFF. The CDR3 nucleotides read TGTGCCAGTATGCGGCGGGAAAACACTGAAGCTTTCTTT.

The chain recombines TRBV5-1 with TRBJ1-2; TRBD1 is a possible D gene (5 bases). This CDR3 contains 13 residues. Per the germline V gene, CDR1 is SGHRS and CDR2 is YFSETQ. V lost 0 bases and J 8 bases, leaving 11 bases between the germline ends. The DNA for the CDR3 is TGCGCCAGCAGCTTGGAACAGGTCTACGGCTACACCTTC. Protein: CASSLEQVYGYTF.

This sequence joins TRBV27 and TRBJ1-1, with D unresolved. Germline-derived CDR1 and CDR2 are MNHEY and SMNVEV (reference sequence). The CDR3 has 15 amino acids. Trimming cost V 4 bases and J 1 base, with 13 bases left between them. The CDR3 DNA is TGTGCCAGCAGTTCATACGGCGCAGGGAACACTGAAGCTTTCTTT. Translated: CASSSYGAGNTEAFF.

This chain joins TRBV24-1 and TRBJ2-5; TRBD2 matches 7 bases. Germline loops: CDR1 KGHDR, CDR2 SFDVKD. The length of the CDR3 is 16 residues. V was pared by 0 bases and J by 3 bases, with 6 bases of the junction left unmatched. CDR3 sequence: CATSDLRGDGKETQYF. The CDR3, as DNA: TGTGCCACCAGTGATTTGCGGGGGGACGGAAAAGAGACCCAGTACTTC.

The table lists this clone with a count of one. A junction boundary mismatches the germline segment, possibly from a read error. The chain carries TRBV9 and TRBJ2-3; the match to TRBD2 covers 7 bases. The CDR3 is 12 amino acids. Germline CDR1 and CDR2: SGDLS and YYNGEE. The DNA of the CDR3 is TGTGCCAGTAGCGGGCGGGTCGATACGCAGTATTTT. It encodes CASSGRVDTQYF.

The V gene is TRBV19, the J gene TRBJ2-3, with a tentative D call TRBD1 (6 bases). CDR3 length equals 17 residues. CDR1 is LNHDA, CDR2 SQIVND, per germline (reference sequence). Trimming pared 5 bases from V and 4 bases from J, leaving 22 bases between. CDR3 sequence reads: CASSYQGPGLVADTQYF. For the CDR3, the DNA is TGTGCCAGTAGTTATCAGGGGCCGGGGCTTGTCGCAGATACGCAGTATTTT. The full variable domain, with the rest looked up from reference TRBV19 and TRBJ2-3, is DGGITQSPKYLFRKEGQNVTLSCEQNLNHDAMYWYRQDPGQGLRLIYYSQIVNDFQKGDIAEGYSVSREKKESFPLTVTSAQKNPTAFYLCASSYQGPGLVADTQYFGPGTRLTVL.

This clone occurred a few times. This chain uses TRBV23-1 with TRBJ1-1; TRBD1 matches at 7 bases. TRBV23-1 is classed as an ORF, of uncertain function. The CDR3 is made up of 15 amino acids. V dropped 3 bases and J dropped 5; count of bases not matched to a gene: 9. CDR3: CASSQVRGRGTEAFF. CDR3 nucleotide sequence: TGCGCCAGCAGTCAGGTAAGGGGGCGAGGGACTGAAGCTTTCTTT.

The CDR3 DNA sequence: TGTGCCAGCTCACCCCGGGGGGGGGACTACAATGAGCAGTTCTTC. Amino acid sequence: CASSPRGGDYNEQFF. The chain joins TRBV18 to TRBJ2-1; 8 bases match TRBD2. The CDR3 has 15 amino acids. CDR1 KGHSH and CDR2 LQKENI come from the germline V gene. V trimming: 3 bases; J trimming: 3 bases; junction bases outside the gene matches: 4.

CDR3 coding DNA: TGTGCCAGCAGTGAAAGTAGGGGCAGGGTGGCAGATACGCAGTATTTT. Protein sequence: CASSESRGRVADTQYF. The chain employs TRBV6-1 and TRBJ2-3; TRBD1 might be the D (5 bases). Deletions cut 2 bases from V and 4 bases from J, with 16 bases between. The CDR3 extends over 16 amino acids. The germline V gene encodes CDR1 MNHNS and CDR2 SASEGT.

V usage is TRBV6-6 and J usage is TRBJ2-1; 10 bases fit TRBD2. With V trimmed by 10 bases and J by 6 bases, 6 bases remained unmatched. Per germline, CDR1 MNHNY and CDR2 SVGAGI (reference sequence). The CDR3 spans 13 residues. DNA for the CDR3: TGTGCCACCAGAGCGGGAGGGGGCAATGAGCAGTTCTTC. Its translation is CATRAGGGNEQFF.